Listed below are T cell receptor beta chains from one sample, sequenced in a study of identifying expanded T cells in peripheral blood. The assay was immunoSEQ multiplex PCR, and TCRdb's table has in-frame clones only and misses some. The sample shows about 80,000 clones, 88% of them seen only once. The source material was blood. Source of these receptors: a person between 18 and 75 years old in good health. Both conserved end residues are part of each CDR3. The order of the fields is V gene, J gene, CDR3 protein.

TRBV5-1	TRBJ2-2	CASSFNSNTGELFF
TRBV9	TRBJ1-6	CASSPRGGSDYNSPLHF
TRBV7-2	TRBJ2-7	CASRSGGAESYEQYF
TRBV5-6	TRBJ2-2	CASSFGTGFGTGELFF
TRBV30	TRBJ2-2	CAWSVGTLNTGELFF
TRBV18	TRBJ2-7	CASSPPPPGDEQYF
TRBV19	TRBJ1-2	CASSMSTHQGYYGYTF
TRBV30	TRBJ2-5	CAWSLLRGLAEVRAQYF
TRBV2	TRBJ2-3	CASTGGDFTQYF
TRBV12-5	TRBJ2-2	CASALEGLSYLNTGELFF
TRBV4-3	TRBJ2-5	CASSRRLADRETQYF
TRBV6-5	TRBJ1-1	CASSYYPGGYTEAFF
TRBV7-6	-	CASSLSTARRHEQYF
TRBV9	TRBJ1-1	CASSEDPQGYTEAFF
TRBV5-4	TRBJ2-3	CASSPTQGLAGLISTDTQYF
TRBV19	TRBJ2-1	CASTLSSGVYNEQFF
TRBV27	TRBJ2-7	CASSLGYSLGEQYF
TRBV10-3	TRBJ1-1	CAISRLQGDTEAFF
TRBV27	TRBJ1-6	CASSWYNSPLHF
TRBV7-6	TRBJ2-7	CASSLWEDEQYF
TRBV5-1	TRBJ2-1	CASSNKFGTAYNEQFF
TRBV20-1	TRBJ1-2	CSAGTGYTF
TRBV2	TRBJ1-1	CASSGTGGVLEAFF
TRBV12-5	TRBJ1-3	CASGLGWGAKKDGNTIYF
TRBV28	TRBJ1-2	CASTPGAMGGYTF
TRBV10-3	TRBJ2-7	CAISEGGGRTYEQYF
TRBV6-5	TRBJ1-4	CASSAGVATNEKLFF
TRBV27	TRBJ2-7	CASIALGRGSYEQYF
TRBV10-1	TRBJ2-3	CASTSNIGADTQYF
TRBV7-2	TRBJ2-1	CASSPNGHLMQFF
TRBV5-4	TRBJ2-7	CASSLRRGGQGRYEQYF
TRBV7-2	TRBJ1-1	CASSSSGLEEAFF
TRBV7-8	TRBJ1-2	CASSPHRDRASYGYTF
TRBV13	TRBJ1-2	CASSYLTGPYGYTF
TRBV19	TRBJ2-7	CASSNTGGSNEQYF
TRBV5-1	TRBJ2-5	CASSLGWQGRETQYF
TRBV5-6	TRBJ2-5	CASSSGPSQETQYF
TRBV7-8	TRBJ2-3	CASSRSWGRGLGDTQYF
TRBV2	TRBJ1-2	CASSDQGDYGYTF
TRBV5-1	TRBJ2-5	CASSLSGVNLETQYF
TRBV12-5	TRBJ2-3	CASGSPAGGPIDTQYF
TRBV2	TRBJ1-6	CASSIPGQGPDSPLHF
TRBV18	TRBJ1-5	CASSPWGDSNQPQHF
TRBV25-1	TRBJ1-3	CASSEQASSGNTIYF
TRBV7-2	TRBJ1-2	CASSANRGNYGYTF
TRBV5-6	TRBJ2-7	CASSTGGYEQYF
TRBV11-2	TRBJ2-5	CASSLGQGSAQYF
TRBV7-2	TRBJ1-2	CASSLGSTGGALRYGYTF
TRBV11-1	TRBJ1-2	CASSFQPTGLNTF
TRBV7-8	TRBJ1-1	CASSLGWTEAFF